This T cell receptor (beta chain) was recorded in a study of T cells in Graves' hyperthyroidism and ophthalmopathy. Exclusion of patients followed from uncontrolled infection, other autoimmune disease, pregnancy or lactation. RNA transcripts were the template for amplifying TCR beta CDR3 regions. First-round RT-PCR targeting the TCR CDR3 was performed with the HTBI primer set. MiXCR was run by TCRdb on the multiplex PCR reads, yielding one entry per CDR3 protein. Among nearly 750,000 distinct CDR3 sequences listed, roughly a third were seen once. CDR3 length: 17 amino acids. V was pared by 1 base and J by 3 bases, with 4 bases of the junction left unmatched. Germline CDR1 SGHTA, CDR2 FQGNSA.

V gene TRBV7-2 combines with J gene TRBJ2-7, with 15 bases lining up with TRBD2. Input material: blood. This receptor was obtained from a middle-aged woman with Graves' hyperthyroidism. CDR3 sequence: CASSLGTSGRGDYEQYF. The CDR3 DNA reads as TGTGCCAGCAGCTTAGGGACTAGCGGGAGGGGAGACTACGAGCAGTACTTC.